One sample yielded the 17 T cell receptor beta chains listed below, sequenced in a study of T cell clones after liver transplantation. Some clones are missing from TCRdb's copy, which holds only in-frame ones; the method was immunoSEQ multiplex PCR. This sample has 85,000 to 130,000 clones, with 75% to 90% found just once. The sequencing used CD4+ T cells from blood, collected before liver transplant. These TCRs come from a human donor who received a liver transplant.

The V call is TRBV5-1, the J call TRBJ1-4; D is possibly TRBD1 (5 bases). The V and J ends lost 3 bases and 0 bases respectively, with 9 bases between them. Germline CDR1 and CDR2: SGHRS and YFSETQ. The CDR3 is 15 residues long. The CDR3 DNA sequence: TGCGCCAGCAGCTCCTCAGGGACAACTAATGAAAAACTGTTTTTT. Its translation: CASSSSGTTNEKLFF.

The chain has TRBV6-5 and TRBJ2-1; no firm D call. Germline assignment: CDR1 MNHEY and CDR2 SVGAGI. This CDR3 has 14 residues. Trimming removed 2 bases at V and 0 bases at J, with 5 bases between. The CDR3 sequence is CASSYGDSYNEQFF. DNA of the CDR3: TGTGCCAGCAGTTACGGGGACTCCTACAATGAGCAGTTCTTC.

This rearrangement joins TRBV2 to TRBJ2-7; TRBD1 aligns across 10 bases. V dropped 7 bases and J dropped 2; count of bases not matched to a gene: 5. CDR3 length: 14 residues. The germline gives CDR1 SNHLY, CDR2 FYNNEI. In DNA form, the CDR3 reads TGTGCCAGCAAAAGGACAGGGGGAGCCTACGAGCAGTACTTC. Its protein is CASKRTGGAYEQYF.

This clone occurred once. This chain uses TRBV2 with TRBJ2-2, with D unresolved. CDR1 and CDR2 from the germline V gene are SNHLY and FYNNEI. This CDR3 has 16 amino acids. Trimming took off 8 bases at V and 0 bases at J, with 16 bases between the two ends. The CDR3 nucleotides are TGTGCCAGCGGAATTTCTCCCGCGGCGAACACCGGGGAGCTGTTTTTT. Encoded protein: CASGISPAANTGELFF.

This chain links TRBV27 with TRBJ1-4; D is unresolved. This CDR3 has 15 amino acids. CDR1 is MNHEY, CDR2 SMNVEV, per germline (reference sequence). Trimming removed 4 bases from V and 8 bases from J, with 17 bases in between. DNA of the CDR3: TGTGCCAGCAGTTCGGGGTACAAATCACAGGAAAAACTGTTTTTT. Its translation is CASSSGYKSQEKLFF.

The chain employs TRBV18 and TRBJ2-4, with D possibly TRBD1 on 6 matching bases. The V end was cut by 6 bases, the J end by 7 bases, with 16 bases between. The CDR3 consists of 14 residues. The V gene's germline CDR1 is KGHSH and CDR2 LQKENI. CDR3 amino acids: CASSLVQGENIQYF. The CDR3 region has the DNA TGTGCCAGCTCCCTAGTACAGGGAGAGAACATTCAGTACTTC.

The chain joins TRBV27 to TRBJ1-2, with TRBD1 matching 7 bases. This CDR3 is 15 amino acids long. V lost 6 bases, J lost 0 bases, and 7 bases stayed unmatched. Germline V gene sequence: CDR1 MNHEY, CDR2 SMNVEV (reference sequence). The CDR3 bases are TGTGCCAGCAGGGGCGACAGGGCCGCTAACTATGGCTACACCTTC. Translated, it gives CASRGDRAANYGYTF.

The chain's CDR3 is CASSTPSPPRMNTEAFF. CDR3 coding DNA: TGTGCCAGTAGCACCCCCAGTCCGCCCAGGATGAACACTGAAGCTTTCTTT. This chain connects TRBV19 to TRBJ1-1; D remains ambiguous. Deletions cut 6 bases from V and 0 bases from J, with 20 bases between. The CDR3 covers 17 residues. The germline V gene encodes CDR1 LNHDA and CDR2 SQIVND (reference sequence).

The V and J genes are TRBV2 and TRBJ2-2; 14 bases fit TRBD2. In germline, CDR1 is SNHLY, CDR2 FYNNEI. This CDR3 spans 18 amino acids. V lost 6 bases to trimming and J lost 4 bases; unmatched junction nucleotides: 10. CDR3 sequence (DNA): TGTGCCAGCAGACCCGGGACTAGCGGGGGCGGTCGCACCGGGGAGCTGTTTTTT. Residues: CASRPGTSGGGRTGELFF.

A single count supports this clone. The same CDR3 is also encoded by other DNA sequences in this sample. The chain uses TRBV4-1 and TRBJ2-3; no clear D. Germline-derived CDR1 and CDR2 are MGHRA and YSYEKL. Between the trimmed V and J ends, which lost 0 bases and 2 bases, there was a span of 6 bases. The CDR3 totals 14 residues. The CDR3 sequence is CASSQDPSTDTQYF. The CDR3 nucleotides read TGCGCCAGCAGCCAAGATCCGTCCACAGATACGCAGTATTTT.

This sequence joins TRBV5-1 and TRBJ2-4; tentatively, D is TRBD1 or TRBD2 (5 bases each). V lost 4 bases to trimming and J lost 7 bases, with 15 bases between them. The CDR3 loop spans 14 amino acids. Germline CDR1 and CDR2: SGHRS and YFSETQ. CDR3 in amino acids: CASSAGTVGNIQYF. As DNA, the CDR3 is TGCGCCAGCAGCGCAGGGACCGTAGGGAACATTCAGTACTTC.

The rearrangement uses TRBV6-1 and TRBJ2-7; maybe TRBD2 (6 bases). The germline CDR1 and CDR2 sequences are MNHNS and SASEGT. The germline V and J ends were trimmed by 10 bases and 3 bases, with 22 bases remaining between them. The CDR3 covers 15 residues. The DNA of the CDR3 is TGTGCCACCATCTGGGAGGCCGCCCAGGACTACGAGCAGTACTTC. Its translation is CATIWEAAQDYEQYF.

This rearrangement joins TRBV25-1 to TRBJ2-7, with 7 bases that match TRBD1. Germline V gene lookup returns CDR1 MGHDK and CDR2 SYGVNS. The CDR3 has 15 residues. V lost 5 bases, J lost 4 bases, and 11 bases stayed unmatched. The DNA for the CDR3 is TGTGCCAGCAGTCCACACGGGACAGATGTATACGAGCAGTACTTC. Translation: CASSPHGTDVYEQYF.

The chain combines TRBV5-1 with TRBJ2-3; weak D call: TRBD2 (6 bases). The CDR3 sequence is 18 residues long. Germline CDR1 is SGHRS and CDR2 is YFSETQ. The V and J ends lost 3 bases and 0 bases respectively, with 20 bases between them. This chain's CDR3 is CASSSTRGSTRSTDTQYF. CDR3 nucleotides: TGCGCCAGCAGCTCGACTAGAGGATCGACTAGGAGCACAGATACGCAGTATTTT.

This clone has more than one count but fewer than ten. This sequence joins TRBV19 and TRBJ1-5; D call uncertain. CDR1 and CDR2 from the germline V gene are LNHDA and SQIVND (reference sequence). V was pared by 6 bases and J by 1 base, with 13 bases between. The CDR3 spans 15 residues. The CDR3 nucleotides read TGTGCCAGTAGCCGAAGTGAGGGCAGCAATCAGCCCCAGCATTTT. This gives the protein CASSRSEGSNQPQHF.

This clone came up once. This chain connects TRBV9 to TRBJ1-3, with D unclear. CDR3 size: 13 residues. Trimming shortened V by 0 bases and J by 1 base, and 2 bases separated the two germline ends. CDR1 SGDLS and CDR2 YYNGEE come from the germline V gene. This CDR3 is CASSVESGNTIYF. The CDR3 DNA reads as TGTGCCAGCAGCGTAGAATCTGGAAACACCATATATTTT.

The chain uses TRBV7-2 and TRBJ2-7; 9 bases map to TRBD1. The CDR3 has 16 amino acids. V lost 3 bases to trimming and J lost 4 bases; unmatched junction nucleotides: 10. Germline CDR1 is SGHTA and CDR2 is FQGNSA. CDR3 coding DNA: TGTGCCAGCAGCTTGAGAGGGACAGGGTATCTTTACGAGCAGTACTTC. Translated: CASSLRGTGYLYEQYF.